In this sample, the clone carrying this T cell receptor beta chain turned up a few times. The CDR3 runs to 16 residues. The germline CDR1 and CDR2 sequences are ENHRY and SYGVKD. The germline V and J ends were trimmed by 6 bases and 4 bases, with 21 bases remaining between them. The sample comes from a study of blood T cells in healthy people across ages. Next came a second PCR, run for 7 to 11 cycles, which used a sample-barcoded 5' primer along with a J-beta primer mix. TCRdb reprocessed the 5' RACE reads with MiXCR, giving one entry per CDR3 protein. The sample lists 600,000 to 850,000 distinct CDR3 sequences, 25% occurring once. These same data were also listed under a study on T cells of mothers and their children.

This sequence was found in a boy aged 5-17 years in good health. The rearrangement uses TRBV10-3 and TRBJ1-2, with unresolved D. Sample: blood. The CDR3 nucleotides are TGTGCCATCAGCGAGGATGGGGAGAAGCGCGGCTATGGCTACACCTTC. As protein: CAISEDGEKRGYGYTF.